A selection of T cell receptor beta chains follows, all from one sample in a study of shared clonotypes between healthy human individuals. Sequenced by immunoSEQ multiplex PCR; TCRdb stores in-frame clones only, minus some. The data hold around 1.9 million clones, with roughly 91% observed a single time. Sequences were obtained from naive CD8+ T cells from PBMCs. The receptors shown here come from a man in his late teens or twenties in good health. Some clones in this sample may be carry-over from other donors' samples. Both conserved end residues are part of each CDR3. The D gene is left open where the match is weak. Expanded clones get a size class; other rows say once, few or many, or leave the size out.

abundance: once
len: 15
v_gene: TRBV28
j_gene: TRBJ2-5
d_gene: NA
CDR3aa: CASRDRPTSGETQYF
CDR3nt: TGTGCCAGCAGAGACAGGCCAACCTCGGGGGAGACCCAGTACTTC

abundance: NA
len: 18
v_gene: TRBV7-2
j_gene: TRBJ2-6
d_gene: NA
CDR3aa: CASSSWRTVNSGANVLTF
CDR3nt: TGTGCCAGCAGCTCGTGGCGGACAGTTAATTCTGGGGCCAACGTCCTGACTTTC

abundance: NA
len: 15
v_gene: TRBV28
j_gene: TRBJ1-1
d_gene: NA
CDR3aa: CASSLDHLSPTEAFF
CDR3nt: TGTGCCAGCAGTTTAGACCACCTTAGTCCAACTGAAGCTTTCTTT

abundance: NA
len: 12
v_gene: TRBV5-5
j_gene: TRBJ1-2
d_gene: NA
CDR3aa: CASSLRGGGYTF
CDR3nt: TGTGCCAGCAGCTTGAGGGGGGGTGGCTACACCTTC

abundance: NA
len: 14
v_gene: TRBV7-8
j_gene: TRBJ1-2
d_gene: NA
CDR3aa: CASSSGRPFYGYTF
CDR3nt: TGTGCCAGCAGCTCTGGGAGACCATTCTATGGCTACACCTTC

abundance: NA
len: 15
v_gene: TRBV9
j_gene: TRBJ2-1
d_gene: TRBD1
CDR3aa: CASSGRQGSYNEQFF
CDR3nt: TGTGCCAGCAGCGGACGACAGGGCTCCTACAATGAGCAGTTCTTC

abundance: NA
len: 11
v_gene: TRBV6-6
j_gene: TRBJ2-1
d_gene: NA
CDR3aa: CASKVYNEQFF
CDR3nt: TGTGCCAGCAAAGTCTACAATGAGCAGTTCTTC

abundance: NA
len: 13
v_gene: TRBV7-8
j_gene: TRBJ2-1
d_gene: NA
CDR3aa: CASSSDGLHEQFF
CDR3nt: TGTGCCAGCAGCTCAGACGGCCTCCATGAGCAGTTCTTC

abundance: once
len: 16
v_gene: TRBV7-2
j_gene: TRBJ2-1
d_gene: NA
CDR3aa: CASSLNRGGLKNEQFF
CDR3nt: TGTGCCAGCAGCTTAAACAGGGGAGGATTAAAGAATGAGCAGTTCTTC

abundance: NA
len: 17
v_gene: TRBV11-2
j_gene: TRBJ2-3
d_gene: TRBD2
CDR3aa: CASSLGYRLAGGDTQYF
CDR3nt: TGTGCCAGCAGCTTAGGCTACAGACTAGCGGGAGGGGATACGCAGTATTTT

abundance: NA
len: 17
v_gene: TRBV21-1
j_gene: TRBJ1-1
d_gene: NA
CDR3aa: CASSKISRTGPPTEAFF
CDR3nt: TGTGCCAGCAGCAAAATCTCTCGGACAGGGCCCCCCACTGAAGCTTTCTTT

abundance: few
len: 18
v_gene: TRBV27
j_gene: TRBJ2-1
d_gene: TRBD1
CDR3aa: CASSGGIGQGRPYNEQFF
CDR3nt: TGTGCCAGCAGCGGAGGGATAGGACAGGGTCGACCCTACAATGAGCAGTTCTTC

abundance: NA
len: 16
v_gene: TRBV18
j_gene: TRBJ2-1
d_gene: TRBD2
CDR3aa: CASSPGTSGVYNEQFF
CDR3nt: TGTGCCAGCTCACCCGGGACTAGCGGGGTCTACAATGAGCAGTTCTTC

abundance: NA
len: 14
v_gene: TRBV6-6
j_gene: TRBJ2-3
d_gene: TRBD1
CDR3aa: CASSLGQFTDTQYF
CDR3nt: TGTGCCAGCAGTCTGGGACAGTTCACAGATACGCAGTATTTT

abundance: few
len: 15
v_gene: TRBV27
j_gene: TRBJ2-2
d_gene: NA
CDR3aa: CASSPGRSMSGELFF
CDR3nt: TGTGCCAGCAGTCCGGGACGGTCAATGTCCGGGGAGCTGTTTTTT

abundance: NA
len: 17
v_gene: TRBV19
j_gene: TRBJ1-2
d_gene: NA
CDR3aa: CASSMRQEGGFDYGYTF
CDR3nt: TGTGCCAGTAGTATGCGGCAGGAAGGGGGATTCGACTATGGCTACACCTTC

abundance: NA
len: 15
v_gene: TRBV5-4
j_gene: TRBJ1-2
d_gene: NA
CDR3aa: CASSLTRDGYYGYTF
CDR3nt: TGTGCCAGCAGCTTGACCCGGGACGGATACTATGGCTACACCTTC